One sample yielded the 24 T cell receptor beta chains listed below, sequenced in a study of T cells after yellow fever vaccination. TCRdb re-called the 5' RACE reads with MiXCR, one entry per CDR3 protein. The sample lists some 350,000 distinct CDR3 sequences, over 4% occurring once. The sample consisted of PBMCs, taken 5 days after the yellow fever booster vaccination. The receptors shown here come from a man aged 18 to 35 who received the YFV17D yellow fever vaccine.

This clonotype was found a few times. The chain recombines TRBV11-2 with TRBJ2-3, with a tentative D call TRBD2 (6 bases). Germline CDR1 reads SGHAT; CDR2 reads FQNNGV. The CDR3 length is 12 residues. The V gene lost 8 bases and the J gene lost 2 bases, with 8 bases spanning the gap. The DNA of the CDR3 is TGTGCCAGCGGCGGGATCACAGATACGCAGTATTTT. It specifies CASGGITDTQYF.

Concerning this clonotype itself: At one boundary the junction diverges from the germline segment, which might be a read error. The genes are TRBV7-7 and TRBJ2-1; TRBD1 aligns across 10 bases. There are 16 residues in the CDR3. Germline V gene data show CDR1 as SSHAT and CDR2 as FNYEAQ (reference sequence). CDR3 sequence: CASSLEGTGDYNEQFF. Here the CDR3 DNA reads TGTGCTAGCAGCTTAGAGGGGACAGGGGATTACAATGAGCAGTTCTTC.

Of note for this clonotype: A much larger clone lies a single base off, so this may be a read error. The chain uses TRBV7-2 and TRBJ2-7; possibly TRBD1 for D (6 bases). This CDR3 spans 17 amino acids. Per germline, CDR1 SGHTA and CDR2 FQGNSA. Trimming pared 4 bases from V and 6 bases from J, leaving 25 bases between. The CDR3 sequence: CASSSKPPTGPHREQYF. CDR3 DNA: TGTGCCAGCAGCTCCAAACCCCCGACAGGACCTCACCGCGAGCAGTACTTC.

This clonotype appeared a few times. The rearrangement joins TRBV9 to TRBJ2-2; D tentatively reads TRBD1 or TRBD2 (5 bases each). The CDR3 spans 15 residues. The germline gives CDR1 SGDLS, CDR2 YYNGEE. V was clipped by 1 base and J by 8 bases, with 15 bases between them. As DNA, the CDR3 is TGTGCCAGCAGCGTATTTCGGGACCGGGGAGGGGAGCTGTTTTTT. Protein product: CASSVFRDRGGELFF.

This clonotype has more than one count but fewer than ten. Here the CDR3 DNA reads TGTGCCAGCAGTTTCGGGAGGGTCATGGGGGAGCCCCAGCATTTT. Protein product: CASSFGRVMGEPQHF. The V call is TRBV12-3 or TRBV12-4, the J call TRBJ1-5; a possible D gene is TRBD1 (5 bases). The CDR3 length is 15 residues. Trimming shortened V by 3 bases and J by 8 bases, and 17 bases separated the two germline ends.

This clonotype has only a few counts. V is TRBV7-2 and J is TRBJ1-1; D not certain. The V gene's germline CDR1 is SGHTA and CDR2 FQGNSA. This CDR3 comprises 13 residues. V lost 4 bases to trimming and J lost 0 bases, with 6 bases between them. The CDR3 bases are TGTGCCAGCAGCTGGCTCCTGAACACTGAAGCTTTCTTT. This translates into CASSWLLNTEAFF. Full variable domain (remainder filled in from reference TRBV7-2 and TRBJ1-1): GAGVSQSPSNKVTEKGKDVELRCDPISGHTALYWYRQSLGQGLEFLIYFQGNSAPDKSGLPSDRFSAERTGGSVSTLTIQRTQQEDSAVYLCASSWLLNTEAFFGQGTRLTVV.

In this sample, this clonotype turned up many times. The V gene is TRBV7-9, the J gene TRBJ1-2; weak D call: TRBD1 (5 bases). The CDR3 has 13 residues. Germline CDR1 reads SEHNR; CDR2 reads FQNEAQ (reference sequence). V lost 8 bases and J lost 4, with 14 bases in between. The CDR3 DNA reads as TGTGCCAGCGGACAAGGACTTGGCTATGGCTACACCTTC. Protein: CASGQGLGYGYTF.

The table lists this clonotype with a few counts. V usage is TRBV5-4 and J usage is TRBJ1-4; TRBD1 matches at 11 bases. V was pared by 5 bases and J by 5 bases, with 8 bases of the junction left unmatched. Germline CDR1 reads SGHNT; CDR2 reads YYREEE (reference sequence). The CDR3 spans 16 residues. CDR3 bases: TGTGCCAGCAGTTCGCGGACAGGGGGCCCCAATGAAAAACTGTTTTTT. This encodes CASSSRTGGPNEKLFF.

This clonotype was seen repeatedly, ten times or more. The chain employs TRBV7-2 and TRBJ2-1; TRBD2 aligns across 10 bases. CDR3 length: 16 amino acids. Germline V gene data show CDR1 as SGHTA and CDR2 as FQGNSA. V trimming: 5 bases; J trimming: 9 bases; junction bases outside the gene matches: 13. As DNA, the CDR3 is TGTGCCAGCAGCCCCCGCCAAGCGGGGGGGCCAGCTGAGCAGTTCTTC. It translates to CASSPRQAGGPAEQFF. The full variable domain, in which reference TRBV7-2 and TRBJ2-1 provide the parts outside the CDR3, is GAGVSQSPSNKVTEKGKDVELRCDPISGHTALYWYRQSLGQGLEFLIYFQGNSAPDKSGLPSDRFSAERTGGSVSTLTIQRTQQEDSAVYLCASSPRQAGGPAEQFFGPGTRLTVL.

This clonotype came up many times. The CDR3 nucleotides read TGCAGTTCAACAGGACTTATGAACACTGAAGCTTTCTTT. Amino acids: CSSTGLMNTEAFF. The rearrangement uses TRBV20-1 and TRBJ1-1; perhaps TRBD1 as D (5 bases). CDR3 length: 13 amino acids. The V and J ends lost 8 bases and 0 bases respectively, with 13 bases between them. The germline V gene has CDR1 DFQATT and CDR2 SNEGSKA (reference sequence).

In this sample, this clonotype turned up many times. The rearrangement joins TRBV24-1 to TRBJ1-2; 10 bases are a match to TRBD1. With 4 bases clipped from V and 4 bases from J, the junction kept 5 bases outside the gene matches. Germline CDR1 is KGHDR and CDR2 is SFDVKD. This CDR3 comprises 15 residues. CDR3 amino acids: CATSEGTGVTYGYTF. DNA of the CDR3: TGTGCCACCAGTGAGGGGACAGGGGTTACCTATGGCTACACCTTC.

This clonotype has a count of ten or more. V is TRBV20-1 and J is TRBJ1-4, with 7 bases matching TRBD1. With V trimmed by 6 bases and J by 3 bases, 7 bases remained unmatched. Germline CDR1 is DFQATT and CDR2 is SNEGSKA (reference sequence). There are 14 residues in the CDR3. The CDR3 is CSAPYRGPNEKLFF. In nucleotides, the CDR3 is TGCAGTGCGCCCTACAGGGGTCCTAATGAAAAACTGTTTTTT.

This sequence joins TRBV5-1 and TRBJ2-3; 11 bases are shared with TRBD2. From germline, CDR1 is SGHRS and CDR2 YFSETQ. V was pared by 2 bases and J by 0 bases, with 5 bases of the junction left unmatched. This CDR3 has 17 amino acids. CDR3 nucleotides: TGCGCCAGCAGCTTTCTAGCGGGGGGCTCTAGCACAGATACGCAGTATTTT. This encodes CASSFLAGGSSTDTQYF.

This CDR3 reads CASIGDSPYEQYV. DNA of the CDR3: TGTGCCAGCATTGGAGATTCCCCCTACGAGCAGTACGTC. This chain uses TRBV7-9 with TRBJ2-7; the D is unclear. Germline V gene sequence: CDR1 SEHNR, CDR2 FQNEAQ (reference sequence). The CDR3 is 13 amino acids. The V end lost 7 bases, the J end lost 2 bases, and 12 bases lay between the germline ends.

This chain joins TRBV29-1 and TRBJ2-2, with 10 bases fitting TRBD1. Trimming took 5 bases from V and 8 from J; bases not matched to a gene: 8. Germline V gene sequence: CDR1 SQVTM, CDR2 ANQGSEA. The CDR3 runs 14 residues. The DNA for the CDR3 is TGCAGCGTTACCCAGACAGGGGGCGCGGGGGAGCTGTTTTTT. This encodes CSVTQTGGAGELFF.

This clonotype was picked up many times. The chain uses TRBV27 and TRBJ1-6, with D tentatively TRBD1 (5 bases). CDR1 MNHEY and CDR2 SMNVEV come from the germline V gene (reference sequence). Trimming removed 7 bases from V and 9 bases from J, with 22 bases in between. This CDR3 is 16 amino acids long. The CDR3 loop is CASNTPGLKAGSPLHF. CDR3 nucleotide sequence: TGTGCCAGCAACACGCCGGGACTCAAAGCCGGTTCACCCCTCCACTTT.

V is TRBV6-5 and J is TRBJ1-6; possible D gene TRBD1, 5 bases. The germline V gene has CDR1 MNHEY and CDR2 SVGAGI. Trimming shortened V by 5 bases and J by 6 bases, and 14 bases separated the two germline ends. The CDR3 spans 15 residues. As DNA, the CDR3 is TGTGCCAGCAGTGTCGGGGGGGGTCTTAATTCACCCCTCCACTTT. Translated: CASSVGGGLNSPLHF.

The chain combines TRBV3-1 with TRBJ2-1; D is ambiguous. The CDR3 contains 12 residues. The V gene lost 3 bases and the J gene lost 7 bases, with 7 bases spanning the gap. The germline V gene has CDR1 LGHDT and CDR2 YNNKEL (reference sequence). CDR3 in DNA: TGTGCCAGCAGCCAGACCCAAAATGAGCAGTTCTTC. Its protein is CASSQTQNEQFF.

This clonotype occurred a few times. For the CDR3, the DNA is TGCGCCAGCAGCCTGGGGGACAGGGCGACGAATCAGCCCCAGCATTTT. This codes for CASSLGDRATNQPQHF. V is TRBV5-1 and J is TRBJ1-5; 9 bases align to TRBD1. The CDR3 is 16 amino acids. The germline gives CDR1 SGHRS, CDR2 YFSETQ. After removal of 4 bases from V and 4 bases from J, the junction contained 9 bases not matched to a gene.

This clonotype was observed many times. The chain employs TRBV20-1 and TRBJ1-5; D may be TRBD1 (6 bases). Trimming took 4 bases from V and 5 from J, leaving 9 bases between them. Germline CDR1 reads DFQATT; CDR2 reads SNEGSKA (reference sequence). This CDR3 spans 12 amino acids. CDR3 residues: CSAIRGDQPQHF. Here the CDR3 DNA reads TGCAGTGCTATCAGGGGTGATCAGCCCCAGCATTTT.

There are many counts of this clonotype. The rearrangement joins TRBV9 to TRBJ2-1, with TRBD2 matching 9 bases. The CDR3 has 15 amino acids. Germline loops: CDR1 SGDLS, CDR2 YYNGEE. The trim removed 4 bases at V and 5 bases at J, leaving 7 bases unmatched. CDR3 nucleotide sequence: TGTGCCAGCAGCACCAGACTAGCGGAGAACAATGAGCAGTTCTTC. This gives the protein CASSTRLAENNEQFF.

The rearrangement uses TRBV12-3 or TRBV12-4 and TRBJ1-1; D is undetermined. CDR3 length: 13 amino acids. Deletions cut 8 bases from V and 7 bases from J, with 17 bases between. The CDR3 coding sequence is TGTGCCAGCCGTAAGAATCCACCGGGTGAAGCTTTCTTT. Translating gives CASRKNPPGEAFF.

This clonotype came up many times. The chain uses TRBV28 and TRBJ2-2; no clear D. V gave up 6 bases and J gave up 4 bases, with 6 bases separating them. The CDR3 covers 12 residues. CDR1 and CDR2 (germline): MDHEN, SYDVKM. The CDR3 nucleotides read TGTGCCAGCAGCGTCATCACCGGGGAGCTGTTTTTT. As protein: CASSVITGELFF.

This clonotype was recorded a few times. The V call is TRBV11-2, the J call TRBJ2-6, with D tentatively TRBD2 (5 bases). Germline V gene sequence: CDR1 SGHAT, CDR2 FQNNGV. The CDR3 spans 16 residues. The ends were cut back, 3 bases at V and 2 bases at J, with 11 bases in the middle. Here the CDR3 reads CASSLGSLAGANVLTF. The DNA of the CDR3 is TGTGCCAGCAGCTTGGGGAGTCTGGCTGGGGCCAACGTCCTGACTTTC.